The 9 T cell receptor beta chains below all came from one sample that was sequenced in a study of cytomegalovirus exposure and HLA in healthy donors. The PCR made use of 60 Vbeta and 13 Jbeta primers. Sequenced by immunoSEQ multiplex PCR; TCRdb stores in-frame clones only, minus some. The sample lists about 300,000 clones; about nine tenths were seen once. Sequenced: PBMCs. These receptors were collected from a man in his forties or fifties in good health and CMV-seropositive.

V gene TRBV6-6 combines with J gene TRBJ1-4; 9 nucleotides align to TRBD1. Germline assignment: CDR1 MNHNY and CDR2 SVGAGI (reference sequence). J was trimmed by 3 bases and V by 3 bases; bases with no gene match: 5. The CDR3 has 16 amino acids. The CDR3 bases are TGTGCCAGCAGTTATTACAGGGGGCATTCTAATGAAAAACTGTTTTTT. Encoded protein: CASSYYRGHSNEKLFF.

The chain joins TRBV4-3 to TRBJ2-7, with TRBD2 identical over 9 bases. The ends lost 4 bases at V and 4 bases at J; junction bases unmatched: 5. The CDR3 contains 14 residues. The germline V gene encodes CDR1 LGHNA and CDR2 YSLEER. The CDR3 spells CASSPLAGLYEQYF. The CDR3 DNA follows: TGCGCCAGCAGCCCTCTAGCGGGGTTGTACGAGCAGTACTTC.

J is TRBJ1-1 and V is TRBV6-5, with 11 bases aligning to TRBD1. Trimming cost V 3 bases and J 3 bases; bases outside gene matches: 3. The CDR3 spans 15 residues. Germline values: CDR1 MNHEY, CDR2 SVGAGI. The CDR3 nucleotides read TGTGCCAGCAGTTATAGGACAGGGGGCTACACTGAAGCTTTCTTT. This encodes CASSYRTGGYTEAFF.

This clone came up once. This chain uses TRBV5-5 with TRBJ2-1; the D gene is possibly TRBD2 (5 bases). CDR1 and CDR2 (germline): SGHKS, YYEKEE (reference sequence). With 0 bases removed from V and 4 bases from J, the gap between germline ends came to 8 bases. This CDR3 comprises 14 residues. For the CDR3, the DNA is TGTGCCAGCAGCTTGGATTGGACTTACAATGAGCAGTTCTTC. Its translation: CASSLDWTYNEQFF.

The chain carries TRBV5-8 and TRBJ2-5; 10 bases are a match to TRBD2. The CDR3 sequence is 16 residues long. In germline, CDR1 is SGHTS, CDR2 YDEGEE. The V segment lost 0 bases and the J segment 2 bases; nucleotides outside the gene matches: 4. CDR3 residues: CASSLGSGRVQETQYF. CDR3 nucleotide sequence: TGTGCCAGCAGCTTGGGGAGCGGGAGGGTACAAGAGACCCAGTACTTC.

The gene calls are TRBV7-2 and TRBJ2-3; D possibly corresponds to TRBD2 (6 bases). Trimming took off 0 bases at V and 1 base at J, with 17 bases between the two ends. CDR1 is SGHTA, CDR2 FQGNSA, per germline. The CDR3 consists of 18 residues. CDR3 in amino acids: CASSLALSGAIGTDTQYF. CDR3 nucleotide sequence: TGTGCCAGCAGCTTAGCGCTGTCGGGAGCGATTGGCACAGATACGCAGTATTTT.

This chain connects TRBV27 to TRBJ2-1; D remains ambiguous. Germline V gene lookup returns CDR1 MNHEY and CDR2 SMNVEV (reference sequence). V was trimmed by 7 bases and J by 8 bases, leaving 15 bases between them. The CDR3 runs 13 residues. The CDR3 coding sequence is TGTGCCAGCACTGGTCAGAATGCCTATGAGCAGTTCTTC. This codes for CASTGQNAYEQFF.

This clone is a singleton in its sample. V is TRBV4-3 and J is TRBJ1-5; no definite D call. Germline CDR1 LGHNA, CDR2 YSLEER. The CDR3 is made up of 15 amino acids. V was cut by 1 base and J by 0 bases, with 7 bases left in between. CDR3 sequence: CASSQGAYSNQPQHF. The CDR3 region has the DNA TGCGCCAGCAGCCAAGGGGCGTATAGCAATCAGCCCCAGCATTTT.

This chain joins TRBV28 and TRBJ2-7; 8 nucleotides agree with TRBD2. The V gene's germline CDR1 is MDHEN and CDR2 SYDVKM. V was pared by 3 bases and J by 0 bases, with 7 bases of the junction left unmatched. The CDR3 has 16 residues. CDR3 nucleotides: TGTGCCAGCAGTTTTCTTAGGCGGGAGGTCTCCTACGAGCAGTACTTC. This encodes CASSFLRREVSYEQYF.